The 12 T cell receptor beta chains below all came from one sample that was sequenced in a study of cytomegalovirus exposure and HLA in healthy donors. Vbeta (60) and Jbeta (13) primers were used in the PCR. TCRdb keeps only in-frame clones here, not all; method: immunoSEQ multiplex PCR. The sample shows hundreds of thousands of clones, roughly 90% of them seen only once. Specimen: PBMCs. The receptors were gathered from a woman in her late teens or twenties in good health and CMV-seronegative.

V gene TRBV12-1 combines with J gene TRBJ2-7; TRBD2 was called by the table and not checked on the DNA. TRBV12-1 has pseudogene status. The CDR3 extends over 16 amino acids. The CDR3 DNA is TGTGCCAGCAGCCTTGTGCCTTTTATGAGCTCCTACGAGCAGTACTTC. This codes for CASSLVPFMSSYEQYF.

V usage is TRBV6-5 and J usage is TRBJ1-4; the D gene is possibly TRBD1 (6 bases). V was cut by 0 bases and J by 6 bases, with 14 bases left in between. From germline, CDR1 is MNHEY and CDR2 SVGAGI. CDR3 length equals 16 residues. The CDR3 nucleotides are TGTGCCAGCAGTTACTCGAAGGGCAGGGGATATGAAAAACTGTTTTTT. Translation: CASSYSKGRGYEKLFF.

The CDR3 is CASRQGALETQYF. CDR3 in DNA: TGCGCCAGCAGACAGGGAGCCTTGGAGACCCAGTACTTC. The rearrangement joins TRBV10-2 to TRBJ2-5; D is perhaps TRBD1 (6 bases). V was cut by 6 bases and J by 5 bases, with 13 bases left in between. The germline V gene has CDR1 WSHSY and CDR2 SAAADI. The CDR3 covers 13 residues.

The V and J genes are TRBV5-1 and TRBJ2-4; 11 bases align to TRBD2. CDR3 length: 18 residues. The V segment lost 2 bases and the J segment 0 bases; nucleotides outside the gene matches: 7. The germline V gene has CDR1 SGHRS and CDR2 YFSETQ. CDR3: CASSFDSGGALAKNIQYF. The CDR3 DNA is TGCGCCAGCAGCTTTGATAGCGGGGGGGCTTTAGCCAAAAACATTCAGTACTTC.

V gene TRBV2 combines with J gene TRBJ1-3; no firm D call. Deletions cut 6 bases from V and 2 bases from J, with 11 bases between. Germline loops: CDR1 SNHLY, CDR2 FYNNEI. This CDR3 contains 14 residues. The CDR3 region is CASSATRAGNTIYF. CDR3 DNA: TGTGCCAGCAGCGCGACCCGGGCTGGAAACACCATATATTTT. The complete variable domain, with remaining parts taken from reference TRBV2 and TRBJ1-3, reads EPEVTQTPSHQVTQMGQEVILRCVPISNHLYFYWYRQILGQKVEFLVSFYNNEISEKSEIFDDQFSVERPDGSNFTLKIRSTKLEDSAMYFCASSATRAGNTIYFGEGSWLTVV.

The rearrangement joins TRBV9 to TRBJ2-7; D might be TRBD1 (7 bases). Germline V gene lookup returns CDR1 SGDLS and CDR2 YYNGEE. With 3 bases removed from V and 3 bases from J, the gap between germline ends came to 16 bases. The CDR3 totals 15 residues. The CDR3: CASSEGGQSNYEQYF. CDR3 in DNA: TGTGCCAGCAGCGAGGGGGGACAGTCGAACTACGAGCAGTACTTC. The whole variable domain, remainder taken from reference TRBV9 and TRBJ2-7, is DSGVTQTPKHLITATGQRVTLRCSPRSGDLSVYWYQQSLDQGLQFLIQYYNGEERAKGNILERFSAQQFPDLHSELNLSSLELGDSALYFCASSEGGQSNYEQYFGPGTRLTVT.

The V call is TRBV9, the J call TRBJ1-3, with a possible D match to TRBD1 (5 bases). The CDR3 length is 15 residues. Deletions cut 4 bases from V and 4 bases from J, with 15 bases between. Germline values: CDR1 SGDLS, CDR2 YYNGEE. CDR3 sequence (DNA): TGTGCCAGCAGCCCTGCCAGGGCAGCAGGAAACACCATATATTTT. Encoded protein: CASSPARAAGNTIYF.

The rearrangement links TRBV9 to TRBJ2-5; tentative D call: TRBD2 (5 bases). The CDR3 contains 15 residues. Germline V CDR1 and CDR2: SGDLS, YYNGEE. The germline V and J ends were trimmed by 4 bases and 2 bases, with 15 bases remaining between them. The CDR3 DNA is TGTGCCAGCAGCCCGCGAAGCGGATATCAAGAGACCCAGTACTTC. Protein: CASSPRSGYQETQYF.

The V and J genes are TRBV7-7 and TRBJ2-7; 10 bases are a match to TRBD1. The trim removed 2 bases at V and 7 bases at J, leaving 8 bases unmatched. The CDR3 contains 15 residues. Germline CDR1 reads SSHAT; CDR2 reads FNYEAQ (reference sequence). CDR3 bases: TGTGCCAGCAGCTTAACGCTGGGACAGGGGAGTGAGCAGTACTTC. Amino acid sequence: CASSLTLGQGSEQYF.

This sequence joins TRBV6-5 and TRBJ2-1; 8 nucleotides match TRBD1. V lost 6 bases and J lost 3; bases outside the gene matches: 7. The length of the CDR3 is 15 residues. CDR1 is MNHEY and CDR2 is SVGAGI in the germline V gene. The DNA of the CDR3 is TGTGCCAGCAGCCGCCAGGGGGCGGTCTACAATGAGCAGTTCTTC. It translates to CASSRQGAVYNEQFF.

This clone was recorded only once. The rearrangement joins TRBV2 to TRBJ2-6; weak D call: TRBD1 (5 bases). The ends were cut back, 5 bases at V and 0 bases at J, with 14 bases in the middle. Germline lookup yields CDR1 SNHLY and CDR2 FYNNEI. The CDR3 has 17 residues. CDR3 in amino acids: CASSLQVTDSGANVLTF. The CDR3, as DNA: TGTGCCAGCAGTTTACAGGTTACAGACTCTGGGGCCAACGTCCTGACTTTC.

The genes are TRBV19 and TRBJ1-4; D uncertain. The CDR3 extends over 16 amino acids. Germline loops: CDR1 LNHDA, CDR2 SQIVND (reference sequence). V was clipped by 2 bases and J by 0 bases, with 10 bases between them. The CDR3 here is CASSILRAATNEKLFF. CDR3 nucleotides: TGTGCCAGTAGTATATTGAGGGCTGCAACTAATGAAAAACTGTTTTTT.